These 28 T cell receptor beta chains were sequenced from one sample in a study of cytomegalovirus exposure and HLA in healthy donors. PCR involved 60 Vbeta and 13 Jbeta primers. The table came from immunoSEQ multiplex PCR; TCRdb's copy has only in-frame clones and leaves some out. The table includes 250,000 to 300,000 clones, 92% detected once. Sequencing used PBMCs. These TCRs come from a girl aged 2 to 9 in good health and CMV-seronegative.

The CDR3 DNA reads TGTGCCAGTAGTACCTACAGGGGAGAGACCCAGTACTTC. This codes for CASSTYRGETQYF. The V call is TRBV19, the J call TRBJ2-5, with TRBD1 identical over 7 bases. V trimming: 4 bases; J trimming: 4 bases; junction bases outside the gene matches: 3. Germline V gives CDR1 LNHDA, CDR2 SQIVND (reference sequence). The CDR3 runs to 13 residues.

The chain is built from TRBV6-6 and TRBJ2-4; TRBD1 matches 9 bases. CDR3 length: 15 amino acids. CDR1 and CDR2 (germline): MNHNY, SVGAGI (reference sequence). Unmatched junction bases numbered 5, after V lost 4 bases and J lost 4 bases. Here the CDR3 DNA reads TGTGCCAGCAGTTGGCCGGGACAGGGAAAAAACATTCAGTACTTC. It codes for CASSWPGQGKNIQYF.

The chain joins TRBV4-2 to TRBJ2-1, with a possible D match to TRBD2 (5 bases). Per germline, CDR1 LGHNA and CDR2 YNFKEQ. This CDR3 region has 14 residues. Trimming stripped 5 bases from V and 8 bases from J, with 16 bases between. The CDR3 here is CASSASRDRHEQFF. The CDR3 DNA sequence: TGTGCCAGCAGCGCTTCCCGGGATCGGCATGAGCAGTTCTTC.

This chain joins TRBV5-4 and TRBJ1-2; tentatively, D is TRBD1 (6 bases). Germline loops: CDR1 SGHNT, CDR2 YYREEE (reference sequence). Trimming left V 10 bases short and J 0 bases short, with 22 bases between. The CDR3 has 16 amino acids. CDR3 loop: CAGGGGASMANYGYTF. DNA for the CDR3: TGTGCCGGGGGAGGGGGGGCGAGTATGGCTAACTATGGCTACACCTTC.

This chain uses TRBV7-9 with TRBJ2-1, with TRBD1 identical over 11 bases. CDR1 is SEHNR and CDR2 is FQNEAQ in the germline V gene (reference sequence). V shed 5 bases, J shed 8 bases, and the junction held 11 bases outside the gene matches. The CDR3 is 16 residues long. The CDR3 sequence: CASSDPDRGHEDEQFF. Here the CDR3 DNA reads TGTGCCAGCAGCGACCCGGACAGGGGGCATGAAGATGAGCAGTTCTTC.

This chain links TRBV6-5 with TRBJ2-5; possibly TRBD2 for D (6 bases). V was shortened by 6 bases and J by 5 bases, with 16 bases between the two germline ends. The CDR3 totals 14 residues. Germline CDR1 reads MNHEY; CDR2 reads SVGAGI. The DNA of the CDR3 is TGTGCCAGCAGCCGGGGGAACATAGGGGAGACCCAGTACTTC. Residues: CASSRGNIGETQYF.

The rearrangement uses TRBV28 and TRBJ2-7; possibly TRBD1 for D (7 bases). The CDR3 runs 12 residues. Trimming removed 6 bases at V and 6 bases at J, with 12 bases between. Germline CDR1 is MDHEN and CDR2 is SYDVKM. CDR3 amino acids: CASSSGGIEQYF. CDR3 DNA sequence: TGTGCCAGCAGCTCAGGGGGGATCGAGCAGTACTTC.

V gene TRBV11-3 combines with J gene TRBJ2-2; 7 bases align to TRBD2. V dropped 0 bases and J dropped 1; count of bases not matched to a gene: 5. The CDR3 has 17 residues. The germline gives CDR1 SGHNT, CDR2 YENEEA. The CDR3 sequence: CASSLDGSGWNTGELFF. For the CDR3, the DNA is TGTGCCAGCAGCTTAGATGGTAGCGGGTGGAACACCGGGGAGCTGTTTTTT.

This clone was recorded a few times. This rearrangement joins TRBV15 to TRBJ2-1; D is unresolved. Germline V lookup: CDR1 LNHNV, CDR2 YYDKDF (reference sequence). Trimming removed 0 bases from V and 3 bases from J, with 12 bases in between. The length of the CDR3 is 16 residues. CDR3: CATSRDAGADYNEQFF. DNA of the CDR3: TGTGCCACCAGCAGAGACGCCGGAGCCGACTACAATGAGCAGTTCTTC.

This clone was seen just once. This chain uses TRBV5-1 with TRBJ2-5; D is uncertain. The V end lost 2 bases, the J end lost 0 bases, and 14 bases lay between the germline ends. Germline-derived CDR1 and CDR2 are SGHRS and YFSETQ. The CDR3 is 16 amino acids. CDR3 DNA sequence: TGCGCCAGCAGCTTTCCGTCCGACATGTACCAAGAGACCCAGTACTTC. Protein sequence: CASSFPSDMYQETQYF.

The chain couples TRBV19 to TRBJ2-3, with TRBD2 matching 7 bases. Looked up from germline, CDR1 is LNHDA and CDR2 is SQIVND (reference sequence). The length of the CDR3 is 16 residues. V dropped 3 bases and J dropped 2; count of bases not matched to a gene: 8. The CDR3 region has the DNA TGTGCCAGTAGTATCCCGGGACTAACGTACACAGATACGCAGTATTTT. Its protein is CASSIPGLTYTDTQYF. The complete variable domain, with remaining parts taken from reference TRBV19 and TRBJ2-3, reads DGGITQSPKYLFRKEGQNVTLSCEQNLNHDAMYWYRQDPGQGLRLIYYSQIVNDFQKGDIAEGYSVSREKKESFPLTVTSAQKNPTAFYLCASSIPGLTYTDTQYFGPGTRLTVL.

V and J are TRBV5-5 and TRBJ2-7; 7 positions agree with TRBD1. Germline trimming cut 3 bases from V and 2 bases from J; bases unmatched to any gene: 5. This CDR3 is built from 14 residues. Per the germline V gene, CDR1 is SGHKS and CDR2 is YYEKEE (reference sequence). For the CDR3, the DNA is TGTGCCAGCAGCTCCGGGACAGAAGCCTACGAGCAGTACTTC. As protein: CASSSGTEAYEQYF.

The rearrangement uses TRBV5-4 and TRBJ1-6, with TRBD1 matching 8 bases. V lost 4 bases, J lost 9 bases, and 9 bases stayed unmatched. CDR3 length: 15 residues. Germline V gene data show CDR1 as SGHNT and CDR2 as YYREEE (reference sequence). The DNA for the CDR3 is TGTGCCAGCAGCCCGGCGGCAGGGGGCGGTTCACCCCTCCACTTT. Translated: CASSPAAGGGSPLHF. Full variable domain (rest looked up from reference TRBV5-4 and TRBJ1-6): ETGVTQSPTHLIKTRGQQVTLRCSSQSGHNTVSWYQQALGQGPQFIFQYYREEENGRGNFPPRFSGLQFPNYSSELNVNALELDDSALYLCASSPAAGGGSPLHFGNGTRLTVT.

The chain uses TRBV5-1 and TRBJ1-1, with 7 bases matching TRBD1. This CDR3 region has 16 residues. Germline V CDR1 and CDR2: SGHRS, YFSETQ. V lost 0 bases to trimming and J lost 0 bases; unmatched junction nucleotides: 5. DNA for the CDR3: TGCGCCAGCAGCTTGGGCCAGGGGGTAATGAACACTGAAGCTTTCTTT. It specifies CASSLGQGVMNTEAFF.

The V and J genes are TRBV5-6 and TRBJ2-5, with D possibly being TRBD1 (5 bases). Trimming shortened V by 1 base and J by 5 bases, and 18 bases separated the two germline ends. Germline assignment: CDR1 SGHDT and CDR2 YYEEEE. This CDR3 contains 16 residues. CDR3 sequence (DNA): TGTGCCAGCAGCTTGAAAGGCAGGGCCTGGAAGGAGACCCAGTACTTC. This gives the protein CASSLKGRAWKETQYF.

The chain is built from TRBV5-4 and TRBJ2-5, with 16 bases aligning to TRBD2. Germline V gene data show CDR1 as SGHNT and CDR2 as YYREEE (reference sequence). The CDR3 has 18 amino acids. The J segment lost 0 bases and the V segment lost 4 bases, leaving 6 bases of the junction unmatched. CDR3 region: CASSDGTSGGGYQETQYF. CDR3 nucleotide sequence: TGTGCCAGCAGCGACGGGACTAGCGGGGGGGGGTACCAAGAGACCCAGTACTTC.

This clone was recorded only once. V is TRBV29-1 and J is TRBJ2-7; 8 positions match TRBD1. CDR3 length equals 16 residues. Germline V gives CDR1 SQVTM, CDR2 ANQGSEA. J was trimmed by 1 base and V by 5 bases; bases with no gene match: 13. CDR3 region: CSVINPDRANSYEQYF. Written as DNA, the CDR3 is TGCAGCGTTATAAACCCGGACAGGGCCAATTCCTACGAGCAGTACTTC.

The genes are TRBV10-3 and TRBJ1-4, with TRBD1 matching over 7 bases. CDR3 length equals 16 residues. CDR1 and CDR2 from the germline V gene are ENHRY and SYGVKD. V lost 1 base, J lost 8 bases, and 10 bases stayed unmatched. The CDR3 here is CAISEFGQDKGEKLFF. CDR3 coding DNA: TGTGCCATCAGTGAGTTTGGACAGGATAAAGGGGAAAAACTGTTTTTT.

This chain uses TRBV27 with TRBJ1-2; 8 bases line up with TRBD1. This CDR3 region has 16 residues. V gave up 5 bases and J gave up 6 bases; unmatched junction bases: 14. Germline V gives CDR1 MNHEY, CDR2 SMNVEV (reference sequence). CDR3 DNA: TGTGCCAGCAGTCCATTAAGGACAGGGACTGGTGATGGCTACACCTTC. It is translated as CASSPLRTGTGDGYTF.

This clone was detected only once. The V and J genes are TRBV5-4 and TRBJ2-2, with D perhaps matching TRBD2 (5 bases). Germline-derived CDR1 and CDR2 are SGHNT and YYREEE (reference sequence). There are 16 residues in the CDR3. V was pared by 1 base and J by 4 bases, with 14 bases between. CDR3: CASSLRLGSPTGELFF. The DNA of the CDR3 is TGTGCCAGCAGCTTGCGCTTAGGGAGTCCCACCGGGGAGCTGTTTTTT.

V and J are TRBV6-1 and TRBJ1-5, with 10 bases that match TRBD1. CDR3 length: 14 residues. Germline CDR1 is MNHNS and CDR2 is SASEGT. V gave up 6 bases and J gave up 4 bases; unmatched junction bases: 3. The CDR3 nucleotides are TGTGCCAGCAGAGGGACAGGGGCAAATCAGCCCCAGCATTTT. Amino acids: CASRGTGANQPQHF.

This chain connects TRBV29-1 to TRBJ2-5, with 7 bases matching TRBD1. The trim removed 4 bases at V and 5 bases at J, leaving 16 bases unmatched. The CDR3 is made up of 16 amino acids. CDR1 and CDR2 from the germline V gene are SQVTM and ANQGSEA. CDR3 nucleotides: TGCAGCGTTGGGGACCGGGACAGCCTATTGATGGAGACCCAGTACTTC. It encodes CSVGDRDSLLMETQYF.

V usage is TRBV27 and J usage is TRBJ1-2; D uncertain. CDR3 size: 13 residues. CDR1 is MNHEY and CDR2 is SMNVEV in the germline V gene (reference sequence). V was pared by 3 bases and J by 8 bases, with 13 bases between. CDR3 residues: CASSFRRTGGYTF. CDR3 in DNA: TGTGCCAGCAGTTTTCGACGTACGGGGGGCTACACCTTC.

CDR3 nucleotides: TGCAGTGCTACACAGGGGGACGAGCAGTACTTC. Translated, it gives CSATQGDEQYF. The chain uses TRBV20-1 and TRBJ2-5, with 8 bases identical to TRBD1. The J call may be in error: the DNA end matches TRBJ2-7 better. The germline CDR1 and CDR2 sequences are DFQATT and SNEGSKA (reference sequence). This CDR3 spans 11 amino acids.

The V and J genes are TRBV6-4 and TRBJ2-2, with 10 bases that match TRBD1. Per the germline V gene, CDR1 is MRHNA and CDR2 is SNTAGT. V lost 6 bases to trimming and J lost 4 bases; unmatched junction nucleotides: 8. This CDR3 spans 16 amino acids. The CDR3 DNA reads as TGTGCCAGCAGCCCCGGGACAGGGGTGGTCACCGGGGAGCTGTTTTTT. Protein sequence: CASSPGTGVVTGELFF.

V usage is TRBV5-6 and J usage is TRBJ2-4, with 9 bases aligning to TRBD1. The CDR3 is 14 amino acids. The germline V gene encodes CDR1 SGHDT and CDR2 YYEEEE. V shed 2 bases, J shed 11 bases, and the junction held 8 bases outside the gene matches. This CDR3 reads CASSFGTGTEVQYF. In DNA, the CDR3 is TGTGCCAGCAGCTTTGGGACAGGGACCGAGGTTCAGTACTTC. Full variable domain (outside the CDR3, taken from reference TRBV5-6 and TRBJ2-4): DAGVTQSPTHLIKTRGQQVTLRCSPKSGHDTVSWYQQALGQGPQFIFQYYEEEERQRGNFPDRFSGHQFPNYSSELNVNALLLGDSALYLCASSFGTGTEVQYFGAGTRLSVL.

This clone has only one observation. This rearrangement joins TRBV2 to TRBJ2-3, with D perhaps TRBD1 (6 bases). This CDR3 spans 13 amino acids. The ends were cut back, 10 bases at V and 3 bases at J, with 14 bases in the middle. The germline V gene has CDR1 SNHLY and CDR2 FYNNEI. This CDR3 is CANRGSRTDTQYF. In DNA form, the CDR3 reads TGTGCCAATAGGGGGAGTCGAACAGATACGCAGTATTTT.

DNA of the CDR3: TGTGCCAGCAGTTACTGGGACAGGGGCCGGTCTGAAGCTTTCTTT. Its translation is CASSYWDRGRSEAFF. V and J are TRBV6-5 and TRBJ1-1, with 10 nucleotides matching TRBD1. Trimming took 1 base from V and 6 from J; bases not matched to a gene: 5. Per the germline V gene, CDR1 is MNHEY and CDR2 is SVGAGI. The CDR3 spans 15 residues.